The clone carrying this T cell receptor (beta chain) was seen ten or more times. This sample's TCRbeta library carried unique molecular identifier barcodes. TCRdb recomputed calls from the PCR reads with MiXCR, one row per CDR3 protein. The data contain some 240,000 distinct CDR3 sequences, around 8.9% of them singletons. This specimen comes from a study of T-cell reconstitution after alpha-beta-depleted transplantation in children. The germline V gene encodes CDR1 SEHNR and CDR2 FQNEAQ (reference sequence). The CDR3 spans 14 residues. The V and J ends lost 5 bases and 3 bases respectively, with 11 bases between them.

The sequenced sample was PBMCs from the stem cell graft donor, obtained from the stem cell graft. The sequence derives from a human donor who donated a stem cell graft to a child with SCID. The genes are TRBV7-9 and TRBJ1-5; TRBD1 might be the D (6 bases). The CDR3 loop reads CASSQTGSNQPQHF. CDR3 DNA: TGTGCCAGCAGCCAGACAGGTTCCAATCAGCCCCAGCATTTT. Complete variable domain (other parts from reference TRBV7-9 and TRBJ1-5): DTGVSQNPRHKITKRGQNVTFRCDPISEHNRLYWYRQTLGQGPEFLTYFQNEAQLEKSRLLSDRFSAERPKGSFSTLEIQRTEQGDSAMYLCASSQTGSNQPQHFGDGTRLSIL.